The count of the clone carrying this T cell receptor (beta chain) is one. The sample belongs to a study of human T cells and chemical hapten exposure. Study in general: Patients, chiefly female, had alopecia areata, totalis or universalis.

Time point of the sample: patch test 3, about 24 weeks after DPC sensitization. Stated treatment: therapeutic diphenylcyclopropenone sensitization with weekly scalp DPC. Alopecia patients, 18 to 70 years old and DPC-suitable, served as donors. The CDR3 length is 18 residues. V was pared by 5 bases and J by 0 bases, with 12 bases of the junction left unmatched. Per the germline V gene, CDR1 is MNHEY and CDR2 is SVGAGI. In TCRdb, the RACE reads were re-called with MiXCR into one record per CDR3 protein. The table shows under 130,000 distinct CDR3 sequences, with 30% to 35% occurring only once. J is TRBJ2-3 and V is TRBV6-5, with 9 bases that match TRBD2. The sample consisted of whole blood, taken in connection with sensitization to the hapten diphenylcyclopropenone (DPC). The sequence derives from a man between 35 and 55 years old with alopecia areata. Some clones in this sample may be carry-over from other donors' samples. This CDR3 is CASSTRPLLAGSTDTQYF. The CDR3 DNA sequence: TGTGCCAGCAGTACTAGACCCTTGCTAGCGGGAAGCACAGATACGCAGTATTTT.